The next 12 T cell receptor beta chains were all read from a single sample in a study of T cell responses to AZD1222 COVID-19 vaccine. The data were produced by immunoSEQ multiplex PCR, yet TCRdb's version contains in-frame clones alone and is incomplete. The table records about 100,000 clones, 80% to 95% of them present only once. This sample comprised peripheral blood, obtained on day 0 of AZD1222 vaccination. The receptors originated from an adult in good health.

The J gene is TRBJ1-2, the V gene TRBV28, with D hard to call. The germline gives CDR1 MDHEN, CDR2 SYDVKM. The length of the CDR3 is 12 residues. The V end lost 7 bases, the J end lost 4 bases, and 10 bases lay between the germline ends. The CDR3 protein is CASTRLSYGYTF. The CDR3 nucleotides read TGTGCCAGCACCCGTTTGAGCTATGGCTACACCTTC.

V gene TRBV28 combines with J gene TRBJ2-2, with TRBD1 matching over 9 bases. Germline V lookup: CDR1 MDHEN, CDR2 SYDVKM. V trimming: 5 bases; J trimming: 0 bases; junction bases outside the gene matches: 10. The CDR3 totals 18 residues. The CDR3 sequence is CASSKPDRGVANTGELFF. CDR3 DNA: TGTGCCAGCAGTAAACCCGACAGGGGGGTCGCGAACACCGGGGAGCTGTTTTTT. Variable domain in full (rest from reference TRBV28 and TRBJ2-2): DVKVTQSSRYLVKRTGEKVFLECVQDMDHENMFWYRQDPGLGLRLIYFSYDVKMKEKGDIPEGYSVSREKKERFSLILESASTNQTSMYLCASSKPDRGVANTGELFFGEGSRLTVL.

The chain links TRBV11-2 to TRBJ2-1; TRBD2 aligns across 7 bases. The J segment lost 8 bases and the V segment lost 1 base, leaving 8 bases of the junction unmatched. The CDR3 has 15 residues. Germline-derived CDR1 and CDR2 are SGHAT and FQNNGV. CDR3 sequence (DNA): TGTGCCAGCAGCTTAGGGTCGGGAGGCCCAGATGAGCAGTTCTTC. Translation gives CASSLGSGGPDEQFF.

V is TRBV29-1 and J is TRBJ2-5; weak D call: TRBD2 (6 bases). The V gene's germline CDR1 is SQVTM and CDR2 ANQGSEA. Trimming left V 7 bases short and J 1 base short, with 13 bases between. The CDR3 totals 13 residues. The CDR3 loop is CSARGVGQETQYF. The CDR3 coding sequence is TGCAGCGCTCGCGGGGTCGGCCAAGAGACCCAGTACTTC. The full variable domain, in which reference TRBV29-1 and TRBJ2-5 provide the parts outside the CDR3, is SAVISQKPSRDICQRGTSLTIQCQVDSQVTMMFWYRQQPGQSLTLIATANQGSEATYESGFVIDKFPISRPNLTFSTLTVSNMSPEDSSIYLCSARGVGQETQYFGPGTRLLVL.

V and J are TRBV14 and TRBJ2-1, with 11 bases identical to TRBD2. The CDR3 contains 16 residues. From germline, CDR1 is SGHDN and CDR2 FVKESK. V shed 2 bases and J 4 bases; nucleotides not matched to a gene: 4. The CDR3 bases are TGTGCCAGCAGCCAATCTAGCGGGAGGAATTACAATGAGCAGTTCTTC. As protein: CASSQSSGRNYNEQFF.

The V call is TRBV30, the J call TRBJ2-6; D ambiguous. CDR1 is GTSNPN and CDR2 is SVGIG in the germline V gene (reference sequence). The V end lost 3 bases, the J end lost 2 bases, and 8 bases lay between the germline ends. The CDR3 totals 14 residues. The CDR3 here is CAWSRAPGANVLTF. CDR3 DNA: TGTGCCTGGAGCCGGGCTCCTGGGGCCAACGTCCTGACTTTC.

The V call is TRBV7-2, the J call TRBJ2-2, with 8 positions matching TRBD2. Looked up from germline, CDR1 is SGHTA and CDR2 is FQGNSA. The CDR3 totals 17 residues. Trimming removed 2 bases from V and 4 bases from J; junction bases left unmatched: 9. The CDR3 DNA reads TGTGCCAGCAGCTTAATACCGGGAGGGCAGACCACCGGGGAGCTGTTTTTT. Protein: CASSLIPGGQTTGELFF.

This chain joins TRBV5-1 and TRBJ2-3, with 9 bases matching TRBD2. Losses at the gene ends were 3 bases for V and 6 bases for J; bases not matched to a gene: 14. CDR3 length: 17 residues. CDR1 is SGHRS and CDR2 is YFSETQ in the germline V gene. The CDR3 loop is CASSSNFIAGEADTQYF. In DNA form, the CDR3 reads TGCGCCAGCAGCTCAAACTTTATAGCGGGAGAGGCGGATACGCAGTATTTT.

The CDR3 protein is CASSRDNSGNTIYF. The CDR3 DNA reads TGTGCCAGCAGTCGGGACAACTCTGGAAACACCATATATTTT. The gene calls are TRBV28 and TRBJ1-3, with D perhaps TRBD1 (6 bases). The germline V and J ends were trimmed by 5 bases and 0 bases, with 8 bases remaining between them. The CDR3 runs to 14 residues. CDR1 is MDHEN, CDR2 SYDVKM, per germline.

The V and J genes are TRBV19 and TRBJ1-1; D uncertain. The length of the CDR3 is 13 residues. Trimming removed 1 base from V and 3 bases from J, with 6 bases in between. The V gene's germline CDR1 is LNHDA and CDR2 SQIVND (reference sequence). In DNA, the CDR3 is TGTGCCAGTAGTATAGTGGACGACACTGAAGCTTTCTTT. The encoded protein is CASSIVDDTEAFF. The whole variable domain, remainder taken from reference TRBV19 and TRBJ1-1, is DGGITQSPKYLFRKEGQNVTLSCEQNLNHDAMYWYRQDPGQGLRLIYYSQIVNDFQKGDIAEGYSVSREKKESFPLTVTSAQKNPTAFYLCASSIVDDTEAFFGQGTRLTVV.

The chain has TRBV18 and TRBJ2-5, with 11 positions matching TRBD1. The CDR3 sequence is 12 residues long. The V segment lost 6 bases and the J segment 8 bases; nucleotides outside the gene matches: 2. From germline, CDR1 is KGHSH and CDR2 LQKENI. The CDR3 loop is CASSDRGLTQYF. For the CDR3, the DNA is TGTGCCAGCTCGGACAGGGGGCTAACCCAGTACTTC. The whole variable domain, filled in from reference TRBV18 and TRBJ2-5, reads NAGVMQNPRHLVRRRGQEARLRCSPMKGHSHVYWYRQLPEEGLKFMVYLQKENIIDESGMPKERFSAEFPKEGPSILRIQQVVRGDSAAYFCASSDRGLTQYFGPGTRLLVL.

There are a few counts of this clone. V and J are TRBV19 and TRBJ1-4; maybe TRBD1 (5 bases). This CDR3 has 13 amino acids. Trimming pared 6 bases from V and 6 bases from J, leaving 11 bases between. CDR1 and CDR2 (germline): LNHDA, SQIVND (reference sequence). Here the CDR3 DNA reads TGTGCCAGTAGGGTTGTGGGGGATGAAAAACTGTTTTTT. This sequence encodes CASRVVGDEKLFF.